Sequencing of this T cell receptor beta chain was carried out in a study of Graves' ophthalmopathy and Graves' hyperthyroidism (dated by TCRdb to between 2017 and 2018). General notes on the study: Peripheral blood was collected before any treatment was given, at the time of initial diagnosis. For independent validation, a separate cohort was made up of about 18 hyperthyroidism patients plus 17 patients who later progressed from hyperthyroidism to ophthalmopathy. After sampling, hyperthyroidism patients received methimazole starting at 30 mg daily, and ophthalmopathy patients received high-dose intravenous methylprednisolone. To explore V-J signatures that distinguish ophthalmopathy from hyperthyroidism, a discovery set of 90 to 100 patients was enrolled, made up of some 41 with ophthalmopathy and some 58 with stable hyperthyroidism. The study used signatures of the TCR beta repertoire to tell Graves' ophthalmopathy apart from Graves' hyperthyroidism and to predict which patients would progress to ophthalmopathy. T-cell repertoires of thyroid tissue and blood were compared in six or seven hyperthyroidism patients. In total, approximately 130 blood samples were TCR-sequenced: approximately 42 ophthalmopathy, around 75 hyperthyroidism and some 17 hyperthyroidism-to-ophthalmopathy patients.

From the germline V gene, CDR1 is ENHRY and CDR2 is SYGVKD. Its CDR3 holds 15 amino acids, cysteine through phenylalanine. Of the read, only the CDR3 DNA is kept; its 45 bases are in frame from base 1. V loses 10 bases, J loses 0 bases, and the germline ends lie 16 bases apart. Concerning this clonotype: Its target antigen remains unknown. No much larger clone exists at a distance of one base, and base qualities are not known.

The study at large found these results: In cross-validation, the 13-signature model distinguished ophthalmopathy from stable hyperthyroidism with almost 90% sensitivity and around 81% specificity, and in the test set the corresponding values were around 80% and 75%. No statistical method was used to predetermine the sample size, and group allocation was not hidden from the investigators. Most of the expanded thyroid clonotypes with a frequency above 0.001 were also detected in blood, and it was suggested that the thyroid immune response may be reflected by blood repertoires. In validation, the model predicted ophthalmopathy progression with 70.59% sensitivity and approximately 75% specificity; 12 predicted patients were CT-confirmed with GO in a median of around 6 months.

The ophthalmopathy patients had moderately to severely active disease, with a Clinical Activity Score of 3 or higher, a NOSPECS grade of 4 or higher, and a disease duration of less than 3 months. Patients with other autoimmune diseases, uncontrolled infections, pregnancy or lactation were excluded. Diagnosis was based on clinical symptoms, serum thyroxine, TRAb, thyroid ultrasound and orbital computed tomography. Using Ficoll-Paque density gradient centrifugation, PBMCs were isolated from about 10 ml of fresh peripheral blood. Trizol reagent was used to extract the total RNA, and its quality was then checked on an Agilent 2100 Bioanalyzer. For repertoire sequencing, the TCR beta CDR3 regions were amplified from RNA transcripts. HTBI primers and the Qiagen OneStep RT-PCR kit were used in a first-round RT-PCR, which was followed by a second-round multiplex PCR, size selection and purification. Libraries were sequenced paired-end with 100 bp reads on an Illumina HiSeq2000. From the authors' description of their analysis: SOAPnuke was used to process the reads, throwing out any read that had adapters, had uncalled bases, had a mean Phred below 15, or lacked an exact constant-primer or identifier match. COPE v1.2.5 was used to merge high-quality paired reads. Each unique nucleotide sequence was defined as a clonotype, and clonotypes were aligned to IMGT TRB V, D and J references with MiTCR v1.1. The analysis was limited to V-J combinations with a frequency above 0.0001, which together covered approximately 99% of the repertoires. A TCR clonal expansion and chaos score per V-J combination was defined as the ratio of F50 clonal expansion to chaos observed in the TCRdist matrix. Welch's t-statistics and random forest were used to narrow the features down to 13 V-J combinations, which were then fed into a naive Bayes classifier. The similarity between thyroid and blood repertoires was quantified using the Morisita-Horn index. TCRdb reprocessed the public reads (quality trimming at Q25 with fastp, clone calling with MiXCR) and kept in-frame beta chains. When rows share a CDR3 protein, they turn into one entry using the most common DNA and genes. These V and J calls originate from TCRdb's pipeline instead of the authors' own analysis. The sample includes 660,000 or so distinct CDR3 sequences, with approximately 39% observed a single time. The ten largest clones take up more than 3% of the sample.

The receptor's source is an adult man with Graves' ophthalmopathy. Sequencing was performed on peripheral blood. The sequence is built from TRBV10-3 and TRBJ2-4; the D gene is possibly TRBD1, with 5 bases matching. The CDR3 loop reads CASRGHRTAKNIQYF. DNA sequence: TGTGCCAGCAGAGGACATCGGACAGCCAAAAACATTCAGTACTTC.